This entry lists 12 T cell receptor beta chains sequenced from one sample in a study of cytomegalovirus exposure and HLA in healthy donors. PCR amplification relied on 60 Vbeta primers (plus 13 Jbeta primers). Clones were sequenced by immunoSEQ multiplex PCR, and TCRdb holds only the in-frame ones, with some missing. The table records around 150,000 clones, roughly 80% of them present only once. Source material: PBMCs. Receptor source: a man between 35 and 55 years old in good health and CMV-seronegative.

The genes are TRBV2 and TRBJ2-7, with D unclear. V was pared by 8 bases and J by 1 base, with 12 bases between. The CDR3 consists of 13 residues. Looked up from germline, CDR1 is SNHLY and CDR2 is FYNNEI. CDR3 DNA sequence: TGTGCCAGCCTATCCAGGCCTTCCTACGAGCAGTACTTC. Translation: CASLSRPSYEQYF.

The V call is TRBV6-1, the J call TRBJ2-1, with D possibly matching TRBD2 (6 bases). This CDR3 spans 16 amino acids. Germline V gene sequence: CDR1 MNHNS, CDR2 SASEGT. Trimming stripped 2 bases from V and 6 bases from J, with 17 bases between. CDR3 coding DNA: TGTGCCAGCAGTGAACGCCCCAGCGGAGGGGTCAATGAGCAGTTCTTC. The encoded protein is CASSERPSGGVNEQFF.

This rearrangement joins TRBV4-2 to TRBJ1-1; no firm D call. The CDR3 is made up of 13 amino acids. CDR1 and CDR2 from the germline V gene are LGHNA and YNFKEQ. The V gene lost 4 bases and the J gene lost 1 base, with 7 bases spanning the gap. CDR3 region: CASSPQKNTEAFF. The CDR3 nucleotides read TGTGCCAGCAGCCCACAGAAGAACACTGAAGCTTTCTTT.

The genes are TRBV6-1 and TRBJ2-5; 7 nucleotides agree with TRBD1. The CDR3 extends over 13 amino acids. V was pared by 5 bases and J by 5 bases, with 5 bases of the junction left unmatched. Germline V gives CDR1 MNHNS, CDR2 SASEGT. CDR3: CASSLGGWETQYF. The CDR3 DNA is TGTGCCAGCAGTCTAGGGGGCTGGGAGACCCAGTACTTC.

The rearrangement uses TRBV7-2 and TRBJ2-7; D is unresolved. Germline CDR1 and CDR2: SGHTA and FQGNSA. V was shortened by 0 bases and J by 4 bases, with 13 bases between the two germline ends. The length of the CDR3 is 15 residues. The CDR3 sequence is CASSLAWAPGYEQYF. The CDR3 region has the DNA TGTGCCAGCAGCTTAGCGTGGGCTCCAGGTTACGAGCAGTACTTC.

The CDR3 region has the DNA TGTGCCAGCAGCCCGGGGGGGGTGGCTGAAGCTTTCTTT. Its protein is CASSPGGVAEAFF. The chain links TRBV9 to TRBJ1-1, with D tentatively TRBD1 (5 bases). The germline V gene has CDR1 SGDLS and CDR2 YYNGEE. The V and J ends lost 4 bases and 6 bases respectively, with 13 bases between them. CDR3 length equals 13 residues.

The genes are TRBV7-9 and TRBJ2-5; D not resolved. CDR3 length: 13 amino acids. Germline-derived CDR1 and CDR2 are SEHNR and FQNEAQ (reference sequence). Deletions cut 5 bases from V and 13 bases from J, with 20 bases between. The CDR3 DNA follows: TGTGCCAGCAGCCCTACCGGCCAGGCCTATACGTACTTC. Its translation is CASSPTGQAYTYF.

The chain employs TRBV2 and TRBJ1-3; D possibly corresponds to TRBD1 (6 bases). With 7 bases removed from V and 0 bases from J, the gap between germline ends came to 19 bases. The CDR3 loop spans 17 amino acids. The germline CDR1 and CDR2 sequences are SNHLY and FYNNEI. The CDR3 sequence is CASTSGGQFFSGNTIYF. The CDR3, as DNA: TGTGCCAGCACCTCCGGGGGGCAATTCTTCTCTGGAAACACCATATATTTT.

The CDR3 coding sequence is TGTGCCAGTAGTCGCATCCGGGACAGGGGATTTCAGCCCCAGCATTTT. Its protein is CASSRIRDRGFQPQHF. V gene TRBV19 combines with J gene TRBJ1-5; 10 bases line up with TRBD1. Germline CDR1 is LNHDA and CDR2 is SQIVND (reference sequence). This CDR3 has 16 amino acids. J was trimmed by 6 bases and V by 5 bases; bases with no gene match: 10.

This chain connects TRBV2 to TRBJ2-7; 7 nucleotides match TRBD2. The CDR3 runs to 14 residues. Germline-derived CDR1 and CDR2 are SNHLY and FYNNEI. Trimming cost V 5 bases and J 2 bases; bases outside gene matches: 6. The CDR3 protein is CASSMASGPYEQYF. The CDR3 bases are TGTGCCAGCAGTATGGCTAGCGGTCCCTACGAGCAGTACTTC. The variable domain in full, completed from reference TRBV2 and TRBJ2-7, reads EPEVTQTPSHQVTQMGQEVILRCVPISNHLYFYWYRQILGQKVEFLVSFYNNEISEKSEIFDDQFSVERPDGSNFTLKIRSTKLEDSAMYFCASSMASGPYEQYFGPGTRLTVT.

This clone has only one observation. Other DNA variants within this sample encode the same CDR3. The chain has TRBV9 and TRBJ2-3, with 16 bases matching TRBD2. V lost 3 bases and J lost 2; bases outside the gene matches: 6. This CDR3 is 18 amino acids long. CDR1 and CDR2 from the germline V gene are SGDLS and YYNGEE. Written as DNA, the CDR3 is TGTGCCAGCAGCGCCGGGACTAGCGGGGGGGGCTTCACAGATACGCAGTATTTT. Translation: CASSAGTSGGGFTDTQYF.

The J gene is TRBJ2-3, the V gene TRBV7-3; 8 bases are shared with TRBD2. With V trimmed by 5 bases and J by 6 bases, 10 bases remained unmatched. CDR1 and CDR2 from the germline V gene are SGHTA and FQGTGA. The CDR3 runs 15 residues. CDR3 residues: CASSLEAGGWDTQYF. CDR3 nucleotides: TGTGCCAGCAGCCTTGAGGCGGGGGGCTGGGATACGCAGTATTTT.